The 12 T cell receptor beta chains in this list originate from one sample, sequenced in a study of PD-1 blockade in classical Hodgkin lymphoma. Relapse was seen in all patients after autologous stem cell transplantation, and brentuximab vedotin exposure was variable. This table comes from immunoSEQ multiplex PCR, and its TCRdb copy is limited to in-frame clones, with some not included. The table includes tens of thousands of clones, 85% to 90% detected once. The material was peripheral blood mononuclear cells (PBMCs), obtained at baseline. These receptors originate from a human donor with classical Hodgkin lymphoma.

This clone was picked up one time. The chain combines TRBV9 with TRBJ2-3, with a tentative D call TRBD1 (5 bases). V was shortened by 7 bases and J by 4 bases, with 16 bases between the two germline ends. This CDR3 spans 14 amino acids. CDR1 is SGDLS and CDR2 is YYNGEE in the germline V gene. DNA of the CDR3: TGTGCCAGCTCATCAGGCAGGGTCGCAGATACGCAGTATTTT. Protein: CASSSGRVADTQYF.

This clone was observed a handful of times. CDR3 loop: CASSPVDSLYGYTF. The CDR3 DNA reads as TGTGCCAGCTCACCTGTTGACAGTCTCTATGGCTACACCTTC. J is TRBJ1-2 and V is TRBV18, with a weak D call TRBD1 (5 bases). There are 14 residues in the CDR3. With 3 bases removed from V and 4 bases from J, the gap between germline ends came to 12 bases. Looked up from germline, CDR1 is KGHSH and CDR2 is LQKENI.

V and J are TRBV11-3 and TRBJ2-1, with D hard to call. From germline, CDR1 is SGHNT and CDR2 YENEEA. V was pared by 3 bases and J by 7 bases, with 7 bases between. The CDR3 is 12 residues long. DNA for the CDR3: TGTGCCAGCAGCTTGAGTGGTAATGAGCAGTTCTTC. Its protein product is CASSLSGNEQFF.

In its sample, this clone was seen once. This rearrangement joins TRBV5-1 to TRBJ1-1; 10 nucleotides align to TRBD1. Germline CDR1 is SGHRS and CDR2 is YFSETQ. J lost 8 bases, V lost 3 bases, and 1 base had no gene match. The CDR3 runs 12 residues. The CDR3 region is CASSSDRGEAFF. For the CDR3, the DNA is TGCGCCAGCAGCTCGGACAGGGGGGAAGCTTTCTTT.

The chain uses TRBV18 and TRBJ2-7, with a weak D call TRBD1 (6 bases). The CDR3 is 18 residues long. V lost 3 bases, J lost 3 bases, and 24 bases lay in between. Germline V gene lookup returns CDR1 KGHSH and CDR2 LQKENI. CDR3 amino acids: CASSPFLLTGGQRYEQYF. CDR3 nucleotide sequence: TGTGCCAGCTCACCGTTTCTGCTGACTGGAGGACAGCGCTACGAGCAGTACTTC.

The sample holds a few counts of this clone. CDR3 in amino acids: CASSEATILNTEAFF. DNA for the CDR3: TGTGCCAGTAGCGAAGCCACCATCTTGAACACTGAAGCTTTCTTT. The rearrangement joins TRBV19 to TRBJ1-1; D gene unclear. CDR1 is LNHDA, CDR2 SQIVND, per germline (reference sequence). Deletions cut 6 bases from V and 0 bases from J, with 14 bases between. This CDR3 region has 15 residues.

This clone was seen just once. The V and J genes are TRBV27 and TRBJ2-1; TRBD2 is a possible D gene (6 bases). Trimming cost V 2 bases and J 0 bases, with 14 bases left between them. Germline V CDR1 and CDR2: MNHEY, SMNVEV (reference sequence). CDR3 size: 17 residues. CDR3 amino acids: CASSLSPGGISYNEQFF. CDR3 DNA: TGTGCCAGCAGTTTAAGCCCTGGCGGGATCTCCTACAATGAGCAGTTCTTC.

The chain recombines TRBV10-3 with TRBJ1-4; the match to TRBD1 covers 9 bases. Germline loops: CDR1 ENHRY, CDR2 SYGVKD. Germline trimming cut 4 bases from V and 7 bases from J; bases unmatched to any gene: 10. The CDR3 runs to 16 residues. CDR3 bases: TGTGCCATCAGTGCTACCACGACAGGGGGGAGTGAAAAACTGTTTTTT. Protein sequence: CAISATTTGGSEKLFF.

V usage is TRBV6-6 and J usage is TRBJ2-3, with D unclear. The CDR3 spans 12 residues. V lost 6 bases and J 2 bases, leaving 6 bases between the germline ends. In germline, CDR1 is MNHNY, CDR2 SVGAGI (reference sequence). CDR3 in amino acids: CASSSFTDTQYF. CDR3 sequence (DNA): TGTGCCAGCAGCTCTTTCACAGATACGCAGTATTTT.

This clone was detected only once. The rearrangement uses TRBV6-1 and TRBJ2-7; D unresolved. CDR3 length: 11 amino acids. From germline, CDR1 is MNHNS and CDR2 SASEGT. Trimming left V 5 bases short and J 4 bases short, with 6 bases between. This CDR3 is CASSTTYEQYF. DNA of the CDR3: TGTGCCAGCAGTACCACTTACGAGCAGTACTTC.

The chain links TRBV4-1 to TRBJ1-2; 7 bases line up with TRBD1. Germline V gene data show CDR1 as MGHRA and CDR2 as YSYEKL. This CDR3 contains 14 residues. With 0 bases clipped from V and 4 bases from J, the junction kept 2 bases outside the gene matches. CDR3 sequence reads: CASSQEGDSYGYTF. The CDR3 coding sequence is TGCGCCAGCAGCCAAGAGGGGGACAGCTATGGCTACACCTTC.

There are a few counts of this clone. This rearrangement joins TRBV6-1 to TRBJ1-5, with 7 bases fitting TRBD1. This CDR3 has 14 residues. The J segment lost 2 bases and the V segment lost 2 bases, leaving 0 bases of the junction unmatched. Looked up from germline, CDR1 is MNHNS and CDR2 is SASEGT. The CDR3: CASSEQGGNQPQHF. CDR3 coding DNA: TGTGCCAGCAGTGAACAGGGGGGCAATCAGCCCCAGCATTTT.